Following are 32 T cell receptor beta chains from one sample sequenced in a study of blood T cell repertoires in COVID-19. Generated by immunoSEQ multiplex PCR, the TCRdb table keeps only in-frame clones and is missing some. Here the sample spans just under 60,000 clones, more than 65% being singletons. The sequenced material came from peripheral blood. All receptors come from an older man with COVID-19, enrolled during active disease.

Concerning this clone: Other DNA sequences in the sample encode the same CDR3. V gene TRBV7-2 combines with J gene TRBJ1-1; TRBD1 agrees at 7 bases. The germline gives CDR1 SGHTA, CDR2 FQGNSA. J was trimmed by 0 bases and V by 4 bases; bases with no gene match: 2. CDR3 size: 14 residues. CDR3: CASSSDRVNTEAFF. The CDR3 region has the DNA TGTGCCAGCAGCTCTGACAGGGTGAACACTGAAGCTTTCTTT.

The CDR3 here is CASSPGQGSLGTQYF. The CDR3 DNA follows: TGTGCCAGCAGCCCAGGGCAAGGTAGCTTGGGGACCCAGTACTTC. The V gene is TRBV7-2, the J gene TRBJ2-5; perhaps TRBD1 as D (5 bases). The CDR3 loop spans 15 amino acids. CDR1 and CDR2 from the germline V gene are SGHTA and FQGNSA. Deletions cut 5 bases from V and 7 bases from J, with 20 bases between.

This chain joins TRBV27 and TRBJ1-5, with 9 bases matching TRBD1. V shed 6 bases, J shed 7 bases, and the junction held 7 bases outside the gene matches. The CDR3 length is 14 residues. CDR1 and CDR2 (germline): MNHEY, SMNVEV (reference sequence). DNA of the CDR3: TGTGCCAGCAGACAGACAGGGGGGGACCAGCCCCAGCATTTT. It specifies CASRQTGGDQPQHF.

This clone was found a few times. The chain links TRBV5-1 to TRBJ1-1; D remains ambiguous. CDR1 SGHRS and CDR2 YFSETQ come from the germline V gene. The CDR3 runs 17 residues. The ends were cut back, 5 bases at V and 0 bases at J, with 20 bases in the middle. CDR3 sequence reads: CASSDTSTSPMNTEAFF. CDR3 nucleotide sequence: TGCGCCAGCAGTGACACTTCCACTTCCCCCATGAACACTGAAGCTTTCTTT. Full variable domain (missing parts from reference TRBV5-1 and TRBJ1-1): KAGVTQTPRYLIKTRGQQVTLSCSPISGHRSVSWYQQTPGQGLQFLFEYFSETQRNKGNFPGRFSGRQFSNSRSEMNVSTLELGDSALYLCASSDTSTSPMNTEAFFGQGTRLTVV.

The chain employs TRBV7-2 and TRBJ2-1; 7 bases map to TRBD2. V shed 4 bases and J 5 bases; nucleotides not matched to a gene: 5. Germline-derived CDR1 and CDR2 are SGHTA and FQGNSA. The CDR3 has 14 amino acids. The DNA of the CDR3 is TGTGCCAGCAGCTCCTGGACTAGAAACAATGAGCAGTTCTTC. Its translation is CASSSWTRNNEQFF.

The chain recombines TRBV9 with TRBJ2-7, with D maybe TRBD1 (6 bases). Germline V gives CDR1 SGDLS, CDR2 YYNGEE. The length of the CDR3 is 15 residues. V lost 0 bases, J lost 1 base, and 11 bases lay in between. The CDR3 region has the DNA TGTGCCAGCAGCGTAGACCCACAGGGATCCTACGAGCAGTACTTC. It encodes CASSVDPQGSYEQYF. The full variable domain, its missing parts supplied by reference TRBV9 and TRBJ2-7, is DSGVTQTPKHLITATGQRVTLRCSPRSGDLSVYWYQQSLDQGLQFLIQYYNGEERAKGNILERFSAQQFPDLHSELNLSSLELGDSALYFCASSVDPQGSYEQYFGPGTRLTVT.

The CDR3 nucleotides read TGTGCCAGCAGTTTATTCACATCTTCTAATGAGCAGTTCTTC. Amino acids: CASSLFTSSNEQFF. The chain employs TRBV28 and TRBJ2-1; D is ambiguous. V was trimmed by 1 base and J by 7 bases, leaving 11 bases between them. Germline lookup yields CDR1 MDHEN and CDR2 SYDVKM. The CDR3 contains 14 residues. Full variable domain (remainder filled in from reference TRBV28 and TRBJ2-1): DVKVTQSSRYLVKRTGEKVFLECVQDMDHENMFWYRQDPGLGLRLIYFSYDVKMKEKGDIPEGYSVSREKKERFSLILESASTNQTSMYLCASSLFTSSNEQFFGPGTRLTVL.

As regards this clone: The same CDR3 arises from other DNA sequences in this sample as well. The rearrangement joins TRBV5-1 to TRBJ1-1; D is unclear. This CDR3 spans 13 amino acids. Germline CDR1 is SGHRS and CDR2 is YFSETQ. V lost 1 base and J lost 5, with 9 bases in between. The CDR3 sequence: CASSLSPRTEAFF. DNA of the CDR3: TGCGCCAGCAGCTTGTCTCCGCGGACTGAAGCTTTCTTT.

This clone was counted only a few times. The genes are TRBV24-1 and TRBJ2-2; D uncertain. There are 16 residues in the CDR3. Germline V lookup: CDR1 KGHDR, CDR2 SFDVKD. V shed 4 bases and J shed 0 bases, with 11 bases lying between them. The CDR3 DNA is TGTGCCACCAGTGACCCCGGAAGCGCGAACACCGGGGAGCTGTTTTTT. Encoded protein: CATSDPGSANTGELFF.

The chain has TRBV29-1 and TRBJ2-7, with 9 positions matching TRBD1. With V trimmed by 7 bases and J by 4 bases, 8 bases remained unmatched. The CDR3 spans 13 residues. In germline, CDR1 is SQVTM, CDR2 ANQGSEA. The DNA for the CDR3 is TGCAGCGCCCGAGGGGACAGGGATTACGAGCAGTACGTC. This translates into CSARGDRDYEQYV.

For the CDR3, the DNA is TGTGCCAGCACCGTACTGGGACAGGGAGAAGGCTACACCTTC. Translated, it gives CASTVLGQGEGYTF. V gene TRBV6-6 combines with J gene TRBJ1-2; TRBD1 agrees at 9 bases. Germline V CDR1 and CDR2: MNHNY, SVGAGI (reference sequence). The CDR3 length is 14 residues. Unmatched junction bases numbered 11, after V lost 7 bases and J lost 8 bases.

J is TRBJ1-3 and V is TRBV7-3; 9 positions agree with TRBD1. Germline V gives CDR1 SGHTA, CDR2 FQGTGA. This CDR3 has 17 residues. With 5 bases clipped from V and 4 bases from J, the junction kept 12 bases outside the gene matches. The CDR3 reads CASSLFRDRAEGNTIYF. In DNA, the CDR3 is TGTGCCAGCAGCCTATTCCGGGACAGGGCAGAAGGAAACACCATATATTTT. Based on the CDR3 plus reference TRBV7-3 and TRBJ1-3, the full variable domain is GAGVSQTPSNKVTEKGKYVELRCDPISGHTALYWYRQSLGQGPEFLIYFQGTGAADDSGLPNDRFFAVRPEGSVSTLKIQRTERGDSAVYLCASSLFRDRAEGNTIYFGEGSWLTVV.

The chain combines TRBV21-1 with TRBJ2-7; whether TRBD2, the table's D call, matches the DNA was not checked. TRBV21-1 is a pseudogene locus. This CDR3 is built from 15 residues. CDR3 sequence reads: CASSKETSGRGEQYV. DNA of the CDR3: TGTGCCAGCAGCAAAGAGACTAGCGGGAGAGGCGAGCAGTACGTC.

CDR3 protein: CASSQVTTVGWNTEAFF. In nucleotides, the CDR3 is TGTGCCAGCAGCCAAGTTACGACAGTTGGTTGGAACACTGAAGCTTTCTTT. The chain joins TRBV3-1 (or the pseudogene TRBV3-2) to TRBJ1-1, with D possibly matching TRBD1 (5 bases). Germline CDR1 reads LGHDT; CDR2 reads YNNKEL (reference sequence). The CDR3 is made up of 17 amino acids. V gave up 1 base and J gave up 1 base, with 16 bases separating them.

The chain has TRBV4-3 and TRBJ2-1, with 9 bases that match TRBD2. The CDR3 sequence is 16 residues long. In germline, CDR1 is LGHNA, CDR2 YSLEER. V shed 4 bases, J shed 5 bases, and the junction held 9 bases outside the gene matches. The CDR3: CASSRGGGASNNEQFF. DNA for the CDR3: TGCGCCAGCAGCCGCGGCGGGGGGGCCTCAAACAATGAGCAGTTCTTC.

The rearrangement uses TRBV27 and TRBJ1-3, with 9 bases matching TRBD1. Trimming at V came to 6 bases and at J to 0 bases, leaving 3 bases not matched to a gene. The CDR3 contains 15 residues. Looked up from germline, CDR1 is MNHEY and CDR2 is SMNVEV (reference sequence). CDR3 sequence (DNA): TGTGCCAGCAGGGGACAGGGCGTCTCTGGAAACACCATATATTTT. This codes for CASRGQGVSGNTIYF.

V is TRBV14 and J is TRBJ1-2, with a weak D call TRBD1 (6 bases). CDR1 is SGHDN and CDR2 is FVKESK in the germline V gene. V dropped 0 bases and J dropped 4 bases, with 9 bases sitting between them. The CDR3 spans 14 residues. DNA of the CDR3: TGTGCCAGCAGCCAAGATCGGGGGGCCTATGGCTACACCTTC. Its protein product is CASSQDRGAYGYTF.

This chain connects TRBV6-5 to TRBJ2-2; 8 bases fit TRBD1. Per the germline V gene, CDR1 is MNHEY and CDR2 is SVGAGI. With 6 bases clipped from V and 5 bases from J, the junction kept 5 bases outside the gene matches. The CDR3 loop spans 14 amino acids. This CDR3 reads CASSRQGRTGELFF. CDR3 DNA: TGTGCCAGCAGCCGACAGGGGAGGACCGGGGAGCTGTTTTTT.

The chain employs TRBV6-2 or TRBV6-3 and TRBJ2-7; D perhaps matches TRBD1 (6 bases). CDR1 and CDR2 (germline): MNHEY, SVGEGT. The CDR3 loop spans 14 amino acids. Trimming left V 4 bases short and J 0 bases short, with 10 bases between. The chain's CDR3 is CASSSHRDSYEQYF. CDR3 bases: TGTGCCAGCAGTTCCCACAGGGACTCCTACGAGCAGTACTTC.

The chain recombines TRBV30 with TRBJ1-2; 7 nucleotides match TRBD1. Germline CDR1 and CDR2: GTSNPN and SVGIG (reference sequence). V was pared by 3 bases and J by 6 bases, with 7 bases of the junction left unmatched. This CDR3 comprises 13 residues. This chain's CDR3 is CAWSPDRFHGYTF. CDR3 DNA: TGTGCCTGGAGCCCGGACAGGTTCCATGGCTACACCTTC. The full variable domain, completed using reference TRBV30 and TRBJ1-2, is SQTIHQWPATLVQPVGSPLSLECTVEGTSNPNLYWYRQAAGRGLQLLFYSVGIGQISSEVPQNLSASRPQDRQFILSSKKLLLSDSGFYLCAWSPDRFHGYTFGSGTRLTVV.

The CDR3 nucleotides read TGTGCCAGTAGTTTGGGACTAGCGGGGAACCAAGAGACCCAGTACTTC. Its protein product is CASSLGLAGNQETQYF. This chain links TRBV19 with TRBJ2-5; 13 bases fit TRBD2. Germline V gene lookup returns CDR1 LNHDA and CDR2 SQIVND (reference sequence). V shed 5 bases and J 0 bases; nucleotides not matched to a gene: 3. The CDR3 is 16 residues long.

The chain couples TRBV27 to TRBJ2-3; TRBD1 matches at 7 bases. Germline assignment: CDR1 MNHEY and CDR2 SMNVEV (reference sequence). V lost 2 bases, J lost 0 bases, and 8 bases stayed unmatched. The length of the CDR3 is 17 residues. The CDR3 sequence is CASSLRGGRTSTDTQYF. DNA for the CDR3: TGTGCCAGCAGTTTAAGAGGGGGCCGAACTAGCACAGATACGCAGTATTTT.

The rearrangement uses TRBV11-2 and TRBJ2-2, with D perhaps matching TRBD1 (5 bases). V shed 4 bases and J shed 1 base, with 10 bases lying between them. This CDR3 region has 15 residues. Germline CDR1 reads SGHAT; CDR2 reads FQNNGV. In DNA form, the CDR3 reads TGTGCCAGCAGCTCGACAGATTTGAACACCGGGGAGCTGTTTTTT. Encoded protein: CASSSTDLNTGELFF.

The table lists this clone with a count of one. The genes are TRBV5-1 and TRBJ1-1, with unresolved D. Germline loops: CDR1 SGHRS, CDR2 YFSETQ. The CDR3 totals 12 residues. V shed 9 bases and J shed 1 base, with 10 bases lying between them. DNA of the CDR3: TGCGCCACCCGCGGAGGGAACACTGAAGCTTTCTTT. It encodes CATRGGNTEAFF.

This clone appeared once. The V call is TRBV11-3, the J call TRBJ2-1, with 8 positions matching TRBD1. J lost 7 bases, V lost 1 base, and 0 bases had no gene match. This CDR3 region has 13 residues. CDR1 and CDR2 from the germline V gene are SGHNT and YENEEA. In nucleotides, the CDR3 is TGTGCCAGCAGCTTAGGACAGGGGAATGAGCAGTTCTTC. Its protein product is CASSLGQGNEQFF.

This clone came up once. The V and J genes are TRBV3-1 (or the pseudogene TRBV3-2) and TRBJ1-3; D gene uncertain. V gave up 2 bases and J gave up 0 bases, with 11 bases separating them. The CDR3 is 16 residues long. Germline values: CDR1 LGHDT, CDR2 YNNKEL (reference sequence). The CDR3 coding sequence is TGTGCCAGCAGCCAAATTCGCTTACTCTCTGGAAACACCATATATTTT. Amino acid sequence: CASSQIRLLSGNTIYF.

CDR3 protein: CASRGYRGGNQPQHF. CDR3 nucleotide sequence: TGTGCCAGCAGGGGTTACAGGGGAGGTAATCAGCCCCAGCATTTT. The chain links TRBV6-5 to TRBJ1-5, with TRBD1 identical over 7 bases. This CDR3 is built from 15 residues. Germline values: CDR1 MNHEY, CDR2 SVGAGI. The junction had 9 bases not matched to a gene; V was cut back by 6 bases and J by 4 bases.

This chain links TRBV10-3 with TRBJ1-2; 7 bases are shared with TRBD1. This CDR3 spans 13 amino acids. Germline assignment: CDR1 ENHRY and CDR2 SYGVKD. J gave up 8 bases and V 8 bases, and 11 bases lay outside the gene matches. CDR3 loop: CAILTGSEGGYTF. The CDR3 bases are TGTGCCATCCTGACAGGGTCTGAAGGCGGCTACACCTTC.

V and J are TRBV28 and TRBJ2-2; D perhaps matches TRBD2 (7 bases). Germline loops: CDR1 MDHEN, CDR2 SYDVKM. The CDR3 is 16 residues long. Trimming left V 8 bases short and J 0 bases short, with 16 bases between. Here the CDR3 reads CASFTLGGPNTGELFF. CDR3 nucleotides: TGTGCCAGCTTTACACTGGGGGGGCCGAACACCGGGGAGCTGTTTTTT.

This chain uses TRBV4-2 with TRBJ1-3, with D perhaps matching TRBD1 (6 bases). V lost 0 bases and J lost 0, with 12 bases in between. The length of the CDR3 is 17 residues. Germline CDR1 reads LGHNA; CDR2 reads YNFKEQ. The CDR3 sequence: CASSQEDRAFSGNTIYF. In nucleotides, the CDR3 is TGTGCCAGCAGCCAAGAGGACAGAGCATTCTCTGGAAACACCATATATTTT.

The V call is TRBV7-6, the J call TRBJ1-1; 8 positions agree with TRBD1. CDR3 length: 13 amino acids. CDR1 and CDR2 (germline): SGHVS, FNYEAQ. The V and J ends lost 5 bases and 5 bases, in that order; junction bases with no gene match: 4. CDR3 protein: CASSARTGTEAFF. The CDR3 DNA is TGTGCCAGCAGCGCACGGACAGGGACTGAAGCTTTCTTT.

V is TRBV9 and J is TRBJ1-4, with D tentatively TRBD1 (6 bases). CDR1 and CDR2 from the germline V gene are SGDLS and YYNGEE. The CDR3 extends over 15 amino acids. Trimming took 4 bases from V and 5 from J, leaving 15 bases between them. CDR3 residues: CASSPQTGPNEKLFF. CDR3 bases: TGTGCCAGCAGCCCACAGACAGGTCCCAATGAAAAACTGTTTTTT.